This entry describes one T cell receptor (beta chain). Its antigen is not yet known. Base qualities are not recorded, but no much larger clone differs from it by a single base. These data are taken from a study of blood T cell repertoires in COVID-19 (dated by TCRdb to about 2020). With respect to the entire study: Samples from collaborators originated in the United States, Italy and Spain and spanned both the acute and convalescent phases of COVID-19. The material from the prospective study consisted of cDNA or gDNA derived from T cells, B-cell-depleted T cells, or PBMCs. The dataset comprised deeply sampled blood TCRbeta repertoires from subjects exposed to, actively infected with, or recovered from COVID-19. The repertoires were released in a freely available public database meant as a resource for research on the immune response to SARS-CoV-2. Samples were obtained from the ongoing ImmuneRACE study (first 160 participants) and from 950 to 1,500 subjects provided by 6 global collaborators. Sample metadata almost always included a de-identified subject ID, COVID-19 status, age in years and sex. Where available, HLA class I and class II types were obtained from metadata supplied by the sample provider rather than from assay-based typing. General study outcomes and caveats: The amount of clinical and demographic metadata varied by source and participant and was provided uncurated.

TCRbeta CDR3 regions were amplified from genomic DNA using the immunoSEQ Assay, a bias-controlled multiplex PCR. Turning to the authors' computational methods: The number of nucleated cells in each sample was estimated from the amplification of reference gene primers within the assay. To quantify the absolute abundance of each unique TCRbeta CDR3 rearrangement, sequence reads were collapsed and filtered. Productive Simpson clonality was computed per sample as the square root of Simpson's diversity index over productive rearrangements. This immuneACCESS table, as held by TCRdb, lists in-frame sequences with V and J called but not all clones. Of the missing ones, under half trace to an unresolved V gene in checked studies; the others have no known cause. V and J calls and clone size are given by that table; D and trimming were obtained from the DNA. Present in this sample are 100,000 to 120,000 clones, 88% of which were seen just once. Over 2% of the sample is taken by the ten largest.

As encoded in the germline V gene (reference sequence), CDR1 is MNHNY while CDR2 is SVGAGI. The trim is 6 bases for V and 4 bases for J, with a gap of 10 bases between the germline ends. Its CDR3 holds 13 amino acids, cysteine through phenylalanine. The only DNA kept is the CDR3, 39 bases in frame from the first base. The collaborating institutions used their own protocols to collect whole blood in K2EDTA tubes. For TCRbeta analysis, collaborators shipped samples as frozen whole blood, isolated PBMCs, or DNA extracted from either of those sample types. The chain is made from TRBV6-6 and TRBJ1-5; the D gene is unclear. The sample taken for sequencing was peripheral blood. This receptor was obtained from a human donor in a cohort sampled during active COVID-19. The nucleotide sequence reads TGTGCCAGCAGGGTCGGGGAGAATCAGCCCCAGCATTTT. The translation is CASRVGENQPQHF.